The 28 T cell receptor beta chains below come from one sample, sequenced in a study of T cell responses to AZD1222 COVID-19 vaccine. Assay used: immunoSEQ multiplex PCR; TCRdb lists only in-frame clones, some missing. Among 100,000 to 150,000 clones listed, about 90% were seen once. The input for sequencing was peripheral blood, taken on day 0 of AZD1222 vaccination. These receptors were taken from an adult in good health.

The rearrangement uses TRBV11-2 and TRBJ1-1, with D unresolved. V lost 2 bases and J lost 0, with 10 bases in between. The CDR3 has 15 residues. In germline, CDR1 is SGHAT, CDR2 FQNNGV. CDR3 sequence (DNA): TGTGCCAGCAGCTTAAACGGGCAGCTGAACACTGAAGCTTTCTTT. Its protein is CASSLNGQLNTEAFF.

This chain joins TRBV27 and TRBJ1-1; D call uncertain. The germline gives CDR1 MNHEY, CDR2 SMNVEV (reference sequence). The V gene lost 1 base and the J gene lost 4 bases, with 10 bases spanning the gap. The CDR3 runs to 14 residues. The CDR3 reads CASSLFPISTEAFF. Here the CDR3 DNA reads TGTGCCAGCAGTTTATTCCCTATAAGCACTGAAGCTTTCTTT.

This clone was recorded a few times. The V call is TRBV5-1, the J call TRBJ1-3; D not resolved. Germline V gene data show CDR1 as SGHRS and CDR2 as YFSETQ. Trimming cost V 3 bases and J 4 bases, with 14 bases left between them. The CDR3 is made up of 15 amino acids. CDR3 loop: CASSSRPGGGNTIYF. DNA of the CDR3: TGCGCCAGCAGCTCACGACCCGGAGGAGGAAACACCATATATTTT.

The gene calls are TRBV10-3 and TRBJ1-2, with D tentatively TRBD1 (6 bases). The CDR3 has 13 residues. The germline CDR1 and CDR2 sequences are ENHRY and SYGVKD. V lost 6 bases, J lost 7 bases, and 15 bases lay in between. CDR3 bases: TGTGCCATCAGCCCCCAGGGGCTAACTGGCTACACCTTC. As protein: CAISPQGLTGYTF.

The rearrangement uses TRBV2 and TRBJ1-1; tentatively, D is TRBD1 (6 bases). The CDR3 has 15 amino acids. V lost 8 bases to trimming and J lost 1 base, with 17 bases between them. In germline, CDR1 is SNHLY, CDR2 FYNNEI. CDR3 region: CASLGDNRSNTEAFF. Written as DNA, the CDR3 is TGTGCCAGCCTGGGGGACAACAGATCGAACACTGAAGCTTTCTTT. Full variable domain (rest looked up from reference TRBV2 and TRBJ1-1): EPEVTQTPSHQVTQMGQEVILRCVPISNHLYFYWYRQILGQKVEFLVSFYNNEISEKSEIFDDQFSVERPDGSNFTLKIRSTKLEDSAMYFCASLGDNRSNTEAFFGQGTRLTVV.

The chain combines TRBV20-1 with TRBJ2-7; D perhaps matches TRBD1 (6 bases). The CDR3 spans 10 residues. Trimming took 3 bases from V and 9 from J, leaving 9 bases between them. CDR1 and CDR2 (germline): DFQATT, SNEGSKA (reference sequence). CDR3: CSASAQGQYF. The DNA for the CDR3 is TGCAGTGCTAGTGCACAGGGGCAGTACTTC.

The chain uses TRBV19 and TRBJ1-4; 7 nucleotides line up with TRBD1. V was pared by 4 bases and J by 10 bases, with 12 bases of the junction left unmatched. The CDR3 is 15 amino acids. Per the germline V gene, CDR1 is LNHDA and CDR2 is SQIVND (reference sequence). The CDR3, as DNA: TGTGCCAGTAGTACCCTGACTACAGGGGTTATAAAACTGTTTTTT. This codes for CASSTLTTGVIKLFF.

The rearrangement links TRBV28 to TRBJ1-6, with D perhaps TRBD1 (6 bases). Germline CDR1 MDHEN, CDR2 SYDVKM. This CDR3 spans 13 amino acids. Trimming removed 11 bases at V and 4 bases at J, with 12 bases between. The CDR3 spells CAGGQGYNSPLHF. The CDR3 nucleotides read TGTGCCGGAGGGCAGGGGTATAATTCACCCCTCCACTTT.

V gene TRBV3-1 (or the pseudogene TRBV3-2) combines with J gene TRBJ1-2; 8 bases align to TRBD1. There are 14 residues in the CDR3. The junction had 2 bases not matched to a gene; V was cut back by 2 bases and J by 3 bases. Germline V gene sequence: CDR1 LGHDT, CDR2 YNNKEL (reference sequence). DNA for the CDR3: TGTGCCAGCAGCCAACAGGGGGCGGACTATGGCTACACCTTC. The encoded protein is CASSQQGADYGYTF.

The gene calls are TRBV11-1 and TRBJ2-3, with 7 bases aligning to TRBD2. CDR3 length equals 14 residues. The ends lost 4 bases at V and 3 bases at J; junction bases unmatched: 4. From germline, CDR1 is SGHAT and CDR2 FQDESV (reference sequence). The CDR3 sequence is CASSYSGGTDTQYF. CDR3 DNA: TGTGCCAGCAGCTATTCGGGAGGAACAGATACGCAGTATTTT.

The chain has TRBV7-2 and TRBJ2-5, with 11 bases matching TRBD1. Trimming removed 3 bases from V and 4 bases from J; junction bases left unmatched: 1. The germline V gene encodes CDR1 SGHTA and CDR2 FQGNSA. This CDR3 contains 14 residues. The CDR3, as DNA: TGTGCCAGCAGCTTGGGGACAGGGGGAGAGACCCAGTACTTC. Translation: CASSLGTGGETQYF. The variable domain in full, with the rest retrieved from reference TRBV7-2 and TRBJ2-5, is GAGVSQSPSNKVTEKGKDVELRCDPISGHTALYWYRQSLGQGLEFLIYFQGNSAPDKSGLPSDRFSAERTGGSVSTLTIQRTQQEDSAVYLCASSLGTGGETQYFGPGTRLLVL.

The V and J genes are TRBV11-3 and TRBJ1-1, with D possibly being TRBD1 (5 bases). V lost 4 bases and J 0 bases, leaving 15 bases between the germline ends. The CDR3 covers 16 residues. Germline CDR1 SGHNT, CDR2 YENEEA. The chain's CDR3 is CASSSSRVGMNTEAFF. CDR3 bases: TGTGCCAGCAGCTCCAGCAGGGTTGGGATGAACACTGAAGCTTTCTTT.

This sequence joins TRBV3-1 (or the pseudogene TRBV3-2) and TRBJ2-5, with 12 bases lining up with TRBD2. This CDR3 has 16 amino acids. V trimming: 5 bases; J trimming: 1 base; junction bases outside the gene matches: 5. In germline, CDR1 is LGHDT, CDR2 YNNKEL (reference sequence). The CDR3 region has the DNA TGTGCCAGCAGCTCCGGGACTAGCGGGCTCCAAGAGACCCAGTACTTC. Translation gives CASSSGTSGLQETQYF.

With regard to this clone: One junction end disagrees with the germline gene, perhaps due to a read error. This chain uses TRBV7-3 with TRBJ2-7; TRBD2 matches at 11 bases. This CDR3 comprises 14 residues. Germline V gene lookup returns CDR1 SGHTA and CDR2 FQGTGA. The CDR3 loop is CASSVTGLADEQYF. The CDR3 nucleotides read TGTGCCAGCAGCGTAACGGGACTAGCGGACGAGCAGTACTTC.

The table lists this clone with a count of one. The chain joins TRBV10-3 to TRBJ1-2; D may be TRBD1 (6 bases). CDR1 and CDR2 from the germline V gene are ENHRY and SYGVKD. V was pared by 3 bases and J by 7 bases, with 6 bases between. This CDR3 is built from 11 residues. The CDR3 DNA follows: TGTGCCATCAGTGACAGGGGTGGCTACACCTTC. It encodes CAISDRGGYTF.

The chain employs TRBV27 and TRBJ2-7; 10 positions agree with TRBD2. This CDR3 is built from 14 residues. Per the germline V gene, CDR1 is MNHEY and CDR2 is SMNVEV (reference sequence). V lost 3 bases and J lost 2; bases outside the gene matches: 1. The CDR3 reads CASSFTSGTYEQYF. The DNA of the CDR3 is TGTGCCAGCAGTTTTACTAGCGGGACCTACGAGCAGTACTTC.

Within the sample, this clone is large (0.1 to 1%). The chain has TRBV24-1 and TRBJ1-3; 8 nucleotides align to TRBD1. CDR3 length: 15 amino acids. J was trimmed by 4 bases and V by 4 bases; bases with no gene match: 5. The V gene's germline CDR1 is KGHDR and CDR2 SFDVKD. CDR3 nucleotide sequence: TGTGCCACCAGTGACCCGGACAGGGACGGAAACACCATATATTTT. Protein: CATSDPDRDGNTIYF.

The chain recombines TRBV5-1 with TRBJ2-3; 12 bases are shared with TRBD2. CDR1 is SGHRS and CDR2 is YFSETQ in the germline V gene. The V segment lost 3 bases and the J segment 2 bases; nucleotides outside the gene matches: 7. The CDR3 loop spans 17 amino acids. The CDR3 reads CASSSGGTSGPTDTQYF. CDR3 nucleotides: TGCGCCAGCAGCTCGGGAGGGACTAGCGGGCCCACAGATACGCAGTATTTT. Supplemented by reference TRBV5-1 and TRBJ2-3, the full variable domain reads KAGVTQTPRYLIKTRGQQVTLSCSPISGHRSVSWYQQTPGQGLQFLFEYFSETQRNKGNFPGRFSGRQFSNSRSEMNVSTLELGDSALYLCASSSGGTSGPTDTQYFGPGTRLTVL.

This chain links TRBV9 with TRBJ1-2, with 8 bases lining up with TRBD1. This CDR3 is 14 amino acids long. Losses at the gene ends were 2 bases for V and 4 bases for J; bases not matched to a gene: 4. The germline V gene encodes CDR1 SGDLS and CDR2 YYNGEE. The CDR3 DNA reads TGTGCCAGCAGCGTTAGGACAGGGTCCTATGGCTACACCTTC. This translates into CASSVRTGSYGYTF.

The CDR3 loop reads CASSLLDRGNQPQHF. The CDR3 bases are TGCGCCAGCAGTCTACTCGACAGGGGAAATCAGCCCCAGCATTTT. The V and J genes are TRBV23-1 and TRBJ1-5; 8 bases are shared with TRBD1. TRBV23-1 is noted as an ORF with a role that remains uncertain. Trimming at V came to 4 bases and at J to 4 bases, leaving 6 bases not matched to a gene. This CDR3 has 15 residues.

This clone was picked up one time. The V gene is TRBV27, the J gene TRBJ2-3; the D call may be TRBD1 or TRBD2 (7 bases each). CDR3 length: 16 amino acids. Trimming took 10 bases from V and 1 from J, leaving 21 bases between them. The germline CDR1 and CDR2 sequences are MNHEY and SMNVEV (reference sequence). The CDR3 protein is CATSPPPGGGTDTQYF. In DNA, the CDR3 is TGTGCCACCAGCCCCCCCCCAGGGGGGGGCACAGATACGCAGTATTTT.

The chain couples TRBV5-6 to TRBJ2-1, with D uncertain. The V and J ends lost 4 bases and 8 bases respectively, with 16 bases between them. The CDR3 is 14 amino acids. Germline lookup yields CDR1 SGHDT and CDR2 YYEEEE. CDR3 sequence reads: CASSLVVRSDEQFF. The CDR3 DNA follows: TGTGCCAGCAGCCTAGTGGTTAGGTCGGATGAGCAGTTCTTC.

V gene TRBV7-2 combines with J gene TRBJ1-5; 11 bases align to TRBD1. This CDR3 has 18 amino acids. Germline assignment: CDR1 SGHTA and CDR2 FQGNSA. Germline trimming cut 5 bases from V and 2 bases from J; bases unmatched to any gene: 11. The CDR3 sequence is CASSHPGQGAGRNQPQHF. CDR3 sequence (DNA): TGTGCCAGCAGCCACCCCGGACAGGGGGCCGGGCGCAATCAGCCCCAGCATTTT.

The DNA of the CDR3 is TGTGCCAGCAGCTCCCCCAGGGGCGGGGTAGCCAAAAACATTCAGTACTTC. Protein sequence: CASSSPRGGVAKNIQYF. The rearrangement uses TRBV9 and TRBJ2-4; D is perhaps TRBD1 or TRBD2 (6 bases each). The CDR3 loop spans 17 amino acids. V lost 4 bases and J lost 0, with 17 bases in between. CDR1 is SGDLS and CDR2 is YYNGEE in the germline V gene.

V usage is TRBV7-2 and J usage is TRBJ2-7, with TRBD1 identical over 12 bases. In germline, CDR1 is SGHTA, CDR2 FQGNSA. CDR3 length: 14 amino acids. V shed 4 bases, J shed 6 bases, and the junction held 4 bases outside the gene matches. The CDR3 reads CASSWDRGPGEQYF. The CDR3 DNA sequence: TGTGCCAGCAGCTGGGACAGGGGGCCAGGCGAGCAGTACTTC.

This sequence joins TRBV15 and TRBJ1-1, with 8 bases matching TRBD1. CDR1 LNHNV and CDR2 YYDKDF come from the germline V gene (reference sequence). J gave up 1 base and V 4 bases, and 5 bases lay outside the gene matches. This CDR3 has 15 residues. The CDR3 protein is CATSTYRGTNTEAFF. The CDR3 DNA follows: TGTGCCACCAGCACCTACAGGGGGACGAACACTGAAGCTTTCTTT.

The chain has TRBV19 and TRBJ2-7; tentatively, D is TRBD1 (5 bases). The CDR3 is 13 residues long. Germline CDR1 reads LNHDA; CDR2 reads SQIVND (reference sequence). Trimming removed 5 bases from V and 3 bases from J, with 11 bases in between. CDR3 DNA: TGTGCCAGTAGTCATAGGACAAACTACGAGCAGTACTTC. Its protein product is CASSHRTNYEQYF. The whole variable domain, filled in from reference TRBV19 and TRBJ2-7, reads DGGITQSPKYLFRKEGQNVTLSCEQNLNHDAMYWYRQDPGQGLRLIYYSQIVNDFQKGDIAEGYSVSREKKESFPLTVTSAQKNPTAFYLCASSHRTNYEQYFGPGTRLTVT.

The chain couples TRBV5-4 to TRBJ1-4, with TRBD1 as a possible D gene (5 bases). The germline gives CDR1 SGHNT, CDR2 YYREEE (reference sequence). The V gene lost 3 bases and the J gene lost 2 bases, with 14 bases spanning the gap. The CDR3 loop spans 16 amino acids. The CDR3 here is CASSYSSEGTNEKLFF. The CDR3 DNA sequence: TGTGCCAGCAGCTATTCCTCGGAGGGGACTAATGAAAAACTGTTTTTT.